The 30 T cell receptor beta chains below come from one sample, sequenced in a study of T cells in women clearing cervical HPV infection. Repertoires were generated with immunoSEQ multiplex PCR, while TCRdb's copy carries only in-frame clones and drops some. The listing records 30,000 to 45,000 clones. The sample was blood buffy coat. The origin of the receptors is a woman between 18 and 69 years old with a cervical HPV16 infection that either progressed to CIN3+ or cleared (not recorded which).

With regard to this clone: The read halts 3 residues ahead of the CDR3 end, with the missing end drawn from the germline J gene. The chain joins TRBV2 to TRBJ2-3, with TRBD1 as a possible D gene (6 bases). Germline V gene sequence: CDR1 SNHLY, CDR2 FYNNEI. The CDR3 has 17 amino acids. The CDR3 bases that were read are TGTGCCAGCAGTGTAAAGGCAGGGGCTAATAGCAATCAGCCG. Translating it yields CASSVKAGANSNQP. The entire CDR3 is CASSVKAGANSNQPQYF.

For this clone: The sequenced fragment ends 3 residues before the CDR3 boundary, so the rest is inferred from the germline J gene. The chain has TRBV2 and TRBJ2-7; 8 nucleotides line up with TRBD1. V was clipped by 2 bases and J by 4 bases; unmatched bases: 7. The CDR3 spans 15 residues. Germline V gene data show CDR1 as SNHLY and CDR2 as FYNNEI. CDR3 protein: CASSEYGGQEYEQYF. The CDR3 bases that were read are TGTGCCAGCAGTGAATATGGGGGACAGGAATACGAG.

A word on this clone: The read stops 3 residues short of the end of the CDR3; the missing end is completed from the germline J gene. This chain links TRBV5-6 with TRBJ1-1; no firm D call. From germline, CDR1 is SGHDT and CDR2 YYEEEE. V lost 0 bases to trimming and J lost 5 bases, with 14 bases between them. The CDR3 extends over 15 amino acids. This chain's CDR3 is CASSLVDQGATEAFF. The sequenced part of the CDR3 DNA is TGTGCCAGCAGCTTGGTAGACCAAGGAGCGACTGAA. Based on the CDR3 plus reference TRBV5-6 and TRBJ1-1, the full variable domain is DAGVTQSPTHLIKTRGQQVTLRCSPKSGHDTVSWYQQALGQGPQFIFQYYEEEERQRGNFPDRFSGHQFPNYSSELNVNALLLGDSALYLCASSLVDQGATEAFFGQGTRLTVV.

As concerns this clone: The CDR3 end lies 3 residues beyond the end of the read and is filled in from the germline J gene. V and J are TRBV3-1 (or the pseudogene TRBV3-2) and TRBJ2-3; 10 positions agree with TRBD2. Per germline, CDR1 LGHDT and CDR2 YNNKEL (reference sequence). Trimming took 4 bases from V and 5 from J; bases not matched to a gene: 21. CDR3 length: 20 amino acids. The sequenced part of the CDR3 DNA is TGTGCCAGCAGCCCCTCGGGACCCGTCCGAGCGGGGGGGCTTATAGATACG. Protein sequence: CASSPSGPVRAGGLIDT. The entire CDR3 protein reads CASSPSGPVRAGGLIDTQYF.

A word on this clone: The read ends 3 residues before the CDR3 terminus; that terminus is restored from the germline J gene. The chain links TRBV7-9 to TRBJ2-7; D perhaps matches TRBD2 (6 bases). The CDR3 runs to 15 residues. CDR1 and CDR2 from the germline V gene are SEHNR and FQNEAQ (reference sequence). V lost 5 bases, J lost 2 bases, and 16 bases lay in between. CDR3 bases read: TGTGCCAGCAGCCGTATTCAGGGAGGAGCCTACGAG. Its translation is CASSRIQGGAYE. The CDR3 as a whole reads CASSRIQGGAYEQYF.

Of note for this clone: The read falls 3 residues short of the CDR3 end, and the missing part is taken from the germline J gene. The rearrangement uses TRBV7-9 and TRBJ1-2; D not certain. Germline V gene lookup returns CDR1 SEHNR and CDR2 FQNEAQ (reference sequence). This CDR3 comprises 15 residues. CDR3 DNA (partial): TGTGCCAGCAGCTCAAGCGGGAGCGGCACAGATACC. This sequence encodes CASSSSGSGTDT. The entire CDR3 is CASSSSGSGTDTYTF.

Comments on this clone: The CDR3 is cut off 3 residues early in the read; its end comes from the germline J gene. The V call is TRBV29-1, the J call TRBJ2-2; D tentatively fits TRBD1 or TRBD2 (7 bases each). The CDR3 totals 15 residues. In germline, CDR1 is SQVTM, CDR2 ANQGSEA. The CDR3 DNA, read in part, is TGCAGCGTTGGTTTTGGGAGGGGGCGAAATGAAAAG. The encoded protein is CSVGFGRGRNEK. The entire CDR3 reads CSVGFGRGRNEKLFF.

Concerning this clone itself: The missing CDR3 end, 3 residues past where the read stops, is filled in from the germline J gene. The chain has TRBV7-2 and TRBJ2-6; no firm D call. Trimming pared 0 bases from V and 0 bases from J, leaving 3 bases between. Looked up from germline, CDR1 is SGHTA and CDR2 is FQGNSA. The CDR3 is made up of 15 amino acids. CDR3 DNA (partial): TGTGCCAGCAGCTTAGCCCTCTCTGGGGCCAACGTC. It translates to CASSLALSGANV. The complete CDR3 protein is CASSLALSGANVLTF.

A word on this clone: The CDR3 end lies 3 residues beyond the end of the read and is filled in from the germline J gene. The chain carries TRBV18 and TRBJ1-3; no clear D gene. The V end lost 2 bases, the J end lost 4 bases, and 12 bases lay between the germline ends. The CDR3 has 15 amino acids. Germline V gives CDR1 KGHSH, CDR2 LQKENI. The CDR3 protein is CASSPSRSPGNTIYF. The covered CDR3 bases are TGTGCCAGCTCACCATCTCGCAGTCCCGGAAACACC.

To note about this clone: The read halts 3 residues ahead of the CDR3 end, with the missing end drawn from the germline J gene. This sequence joins TRBV7-9 and TRBJ1-6, with D possibly matching TRBD1 (6 bases). Germline CDR1 is SEHNR and CDR2 is FQNEAQ (reference sequence). The CDR3 totals 15 residues. Trimming pared 4 bases from V and 0 bases from J, leaving 7 bases between. Partial CDR3 DNA: TGTGCCAGCAGCTCAGGGGTCTCCTATAATTCACCC. Its translation is CASSSGVSYNSP. The CDR3 in its entirety is CASSSGVSYNSPLHF.

A remark on this clone: The CDR3 goes on 3 residues after the read ends, and that part is filled in from the germline J gene. The V gene is TRBV2, the J gene TRBJ1-2, with TRBD1 identical over 8 bases. The CDR3 length is 17 residues. Per germline, CDR1 SNHLY and CDR2 FYNNEI. CDR3 bases read: TGTGCCAGCACTACTGCTAGGGTGTGGCAGGGGGCTAAAGGC. As protein: CASTTARVWQGAKG. The whole CDR3 is CASTTARVWQGAKGYTF.

On this clone itself: Sequencing ends 3 residues short of the CDR3 end; the germline J gene provides the rest. The J gene is TRBJ2-1, the V gene TRBV5-5; TRBD2 might be the D (5 bases). CDR1 and CDR2 (germline): SGHKS, YYEKEE (reference sequence). Trimming removed 4 bases at V and 8 bases at J, with 13 bases between. This CDR3 region has 13 residues. The CDR3 bases that were read are TGTGCCAGCAGCCAAAGAGGGTACGATGAG. This sequence encodes CASSQRGYDE. The entire CDR3 reads CASSQRGYDEQFF. The variable domain in full, completed from reference TRBV5-5 and TRBJ2-1, reads DAGVTQSPTHLIKTRGQQVTLRCSPISGHKSVSWYQQVLGQGPQFIFQYYEKEERGRGNFPDRFSARQFPNYSSELNVNALLLGDSALYLCASSQRGYDEQFFGPGTRLTVL.

About this clone: The read comes to an end 3 residues before the CDR3 does, leaving the germline J gene to fill in the end. The rearrangement joins TRBV5-1 to TRBJ2-2, with D perhaps matching TRBD1 (8 bases). The CDR3 runs to 15 residues. Trimming shortened V by 1 base and J by 6 bases, and 13 bases separated the two germline ends. Germline lookup yields CDR1 SGHRS and CDR2 YFSETQ. Partial CDR3 DNA: TGCGCCAGCAGCTTGCGGACAGGGAGGGCCGGGGAG. Its translation is CASSLRTGRAGE. The CDR3, in full, reads CASSLRTGRAGELFF.

About this clone: The CDR3 end is not reached by the read, which stops 3 residues before it; the germline J gene fills it in. The J gene is TRBJ2-1, the V gene TRBV2; 8 bases agree with TRBD2. V trimming: 4 bases; J trimming: 7 bases; junction bases outside the gene matches: 12. Germline V CDR1 and CDR2: SNHLY, FYNNEI. The CDR3 has 16 residues. The CDR3 region is CASSARVAGSRNEQFF. The covered CDR3 bases are TGTGCCAGCAGTGCCAGGGTAGCGGGGTCTAGGAATGAG.

As regards this clone: The read falls 3 residues short of the CDR3 end, and the missing part is taken from the germline J gene. The V and J genes are TRBV18 and TRBJ1-6; no definite D call. The length of the CDR3 is 15 residues. V was trimmed by 3 bases and J by 7 bases, leaving 13 bases between them. The V gene's germline CDR1 is KGHSH and CDR2 LQKENI. CDR3 protein: CASSPGMTGNSPLHF. The covered CDR3 bases are TGTGCCAGCTCACCGGGTATGACGGGGAATTCACCC.

Regarding this clone: The read terminates 3 residues ahead of where the CDR3 ends, so the germline J gene completes it. This sequence joins TRBV7-2 and TRBJ2-7; a possible D gene is TRBD2 (6 bases). The length of the CDR3 is 12 residues. V was trimmed by 3 bases and J by 3 bases, leaving 6 bases between them. CDR1 is SGHTA and CDR2 is FQGNSA in the germline V gene. The part of the CDR3 DNA that was read is TGTGCCAGCAGCTTTAGCGGCTACGAG. The encoded protein is CASSFSGYE. The entire CDR3 protein is CASSFSGYEQYF.

Points on this clone: The read falls 3 residues short of the CDR3 end, and the missing part is taken from the germline J gene. This chain links TRBV9 with TRBJ1-1; 8 bases fit TRBD1. This CDR3 is 14 amino acids long. Germline CDR1 reads SGDLS; CDR2 reads YYNGEE. The trim removed 2 bases at V and 4 bases at J, leaving 4 bases unmatched. The sequenced CDR3 bases are TGTGCCAGCAGCGTTGAAACAGGGGGCACTGAA. It is translated as CASSVETGGTE. The entire CDR3 is CASSVETGGTEAFF.

Regarding this clone: The read gets to within 3 residues of the CDR3 end, and the germline J gene fills in the rest. The chain combines TRBV12-5 with TRBJ1-4, with D possibly TRBD1 on 6 matching bases. V lost 1 base, J lost 4 bases, and 7 bases lay in between. The germline V gene encodes CDR1 LGHNT and CDR2 FRNRAP. CDR3 size: 14 residues. The part of the CDR3 DNA that was read is TGTGCTAGTGGTTTGGGGACAGATAATGAAAAA. This sequence encodes CASGLGTDNEK. The whole CDR3 region reads CASGLGTDNEKLFF.

In regard to this clone: The CDR3 end falls 3 residues outside the read, so it is completed with the germline J gene. The rearrangement links TRBV7-3 to TRBJ1-2; D gene ambiguous. Looked up from germline, CDR1 is SGHTA and CDR2 is FQGTGA. The CDR3 is 14 amino acids. CDR3 DNA, as far as it was read: TGTGCCAGCAGCCCCATGAGAGGTACAGATACC. Its translation is CASSPMRGTDT. The entire CDR3 is CASSPMRGTDTYTF.

About this clone itself: The CDR3 end lies 3 residues beyond the end of the read and is filled in from the germline J gene. This rearrangement joins TRBV29-1 to TRBJ1-2, with unresolved D. The V gene's germline CDR1 is SQVTM and CDR2 ANQGSEA. The CDR3 covers 10 residues. The V end was cut by 5 bases, the J end by 7 bases, with 8 bases between. The sequenced CDR3 bases are TGCAGCGTTCTCGAGGGTGGC. Translating gives CSVLEGG. The full CDR3 is CSVLEGGYTF.

A note on this clone: The read ends 3 residues early relative to the CDR3; the germline J gene fills the gap. This chain connects TRBV7-8 to TRBJ2-5, with TRBD1 as a possible D gene (6 bases). The CDR3 sequence is 13 residues long. Trimming removed 5 bases from V and 2 bases from J, with 9 bases in between. Per the germline V gene, CDR1 is SGHVS and CDR2 is FQNEAQ. CDR3 region: CASSPGQQETQYF. The covered CDR3 bases are TGTGCCAGCAGCCCCGGACAGCAAGAGACC.

Of note for this clone: The read ends 3 residues shy of where the CDR3 ends; the end is completed using the germline J gene. The chain is built from TRBV29-1 and TRBJ2-7, with TRBD1 as a possible D gene (6 bases). CDR1 SQVTM and CDR2 ANQGSEA come from the germline V gene. V was trimmed by 5 bases and J by 5 bases, leaving 16 bases between them. This CDR3 is 13 amino acids long. The CDR3 protein is CSVLEQGVDEQYF. The CDR3 DNA, read in part, is TGCAGCGTTTTGGAACAGGGAGTCGACGAG.

Of note for this clone: The CDR3 extends 3 residues past the end of the read, so its final part is completed from the germline J gene. The V gene is TRBV29-1, the J gene TRBJ1-4; TRBD1 matches at 7 bases. The CDR3 has 12 residues. The J segment lost 8 bases and the V segment lost 7 bases, leaving 7 bases of the junction unmatched. Germline V gives CDR1 SQVTM, CDR2 ANQGSEA. CDR3 amino acids: CSARQGGEKLFF. The CDR3 bases that were read are TGCAGCGCGCGACAGGGTGGCGAAAAA.

Comment on this clone: The read falls 3 residues short of the CDR3 end, and the missing part is taken from the germline J gene. V gene TRBV20-1 combines with J gene TRBJ1-1; D perhaps matches TRBD1 (5 bases). V was shortened by 5 bases and J by 3 bases, with 19 bases between the two germline ends. The CDR3 totals 15 residues. CDR1 is DFQATT, CDR2 SNEGSKA, per germline (reference sequence). CDR3 region: CSARGMWGWDTEAFF. The covered CDR3 bases are TGCAGTGCTCGGGGGATGTGGGGTTGGGACACTGAA.

Worth noting for this clone: Read sequence stops 3 residues before the CDR3 end, and the germline J gene provides the missing end. This chain links TRBV5-6 with TRBJ1-2, with a possible D match to TRBD1 (5 bases). Trimming left V 2 bases short and J 4 bases short, with 15 bases between. Germline V gives CDR1 SGHDT, CDR2 YYEEEE. The CDR3 spans 15 residues. The chain's CDR3 is CASSFSRQTFYGYTF. The CDR3 bases that were read are TGTGCCAGCAGCTTTTCACGACAGACTTTCTATGGC.

Details on this clone: The DNA ends 3 residues before the CDR3 does, and the rest of the CDR3 is filled in from the germline J gene. The chain combines TRBV5-1 with TRBJ1-1; 8 bases align to TRBD1. The germline CDR1 and CDR2 sequences are SGHRS and YFSETQ. Unmatched junction bases numbered 3, after V lost 4 bases and J lost 7 bases. CDR3 length: 12 residues. Here the CDR3 reads CASSPTGVEAFF. Incomplete CDR3 DNA: TGCGCCAGCAGCCCGACAGGGGTTGAA.

For this clone: The sequenced fragment ends 3 residues before the CDR3 boundary, so the rest is inferred from the germline J gene. V gene TRBV6-2 or TRBV6-3 combines with J gene TRBJ1-2, with D unresolved. The CDR3 has 14 residues. CDR1 MNHEY and CDR2 SVGEGT come from the germline V gene. The CDR3 protein is CASSYSLGGFDYTF. The CDR3 DNA, read in part, is TGTGCCAGCAGTTACTCGTTAGGAGGGTTTGAC.

In regard to this clone: Coverage ceases 3 residues before the CDR3 finishes, and the germline J gene fills in the end. The chain combines TRBV11-2 with TRBJ2-5, with 8 bases that match TRBD1. CDR1 is SGHAT and CDR2 is FQNNGV in the germline V gene. The CDR3 is 15 residues long. Losses at the gene ends were 8 bases for V and 5 bases for J; bases not matched to a gene: 13. The CDR3 region is CASGRTGSWVETQYF. The CDR3 DNA, read in part, is TGTGCCAGCGGAAGGACAGGGTCTTGGGTCGAGACC.

About this clone: The observed sequence ends 3 residues before the CDR3 terminus, with the missing tail filled in from the germline J gene. This sequence joins TRBV18 and TRBJ1-2; D is uncertain. The CDR3 totals 14 residues. From germline, CDR1 is KGHSH and CDR2 LQKENI. V was clipped by 6 bases and J by 6 bases, with 17 bases between them. CDR3 DNA (partial): TGTGCCAGCTCCCCCGATCCCGGGTCTAATGGC. This sequence encodes CASSPDPGSNG. The whole CDR3 sequence reads CASSPDPGSNGYTF.

Regarding this clone: The read terminates 3 residues ahead of where the CDR3 ends, so the germline J gene completes it. This sequence joins TRBV20-1 and TRBJ1-6; 11 bases agree with TRBD1. The CDR3 runs 16 residues. The V segment lost 2 bases and the J segment 3 bases; nucleotides outside the gene matches: 3. Per germline, CDR1 DFQATT and CDR2 SNEGSKA (reference sequence). CDR3 DNA (partial): TGCAGTGCTAGAAAGGGACAGGGGGTCTATAATTCACCC. Amino acids: CSARKGQGVYNSP. The whole CDR3 reads CSARKGQGVYNSPLHF.